Detailed here is one T cell receptor (beta chain). CDR1 is MDHEN and CDR2 is SYDVKM in the germline V gene. The germline V and J ends were trimmed by 6 bases and 0 bases, with 11 bases remaining between them. The CDR3 runs 14 residues. Per sample, approximately 0.6 ug of bulk tumor genomic DNA was the template used. Biopsies that were spaced far apart were taken, several per primary tumor, during surgery. Patients had untreated, newly diagnosed non-small cell lung cancer and underwent curative surgery. This sample was taken from a study of immune heterogeneity within non-small cell lung tumors. Multiplex PCR amplified TCR beta CDR3 with 32 V and 13 J primers. TCRdb redid the calling of the multiplex PCR reads with MiXCR, one entry per CDR3 protein. The sample lists some 15,000 distinct CDR3 sequences, about a third occurring once.

The sequenced material came from lung tumor tissue. The rearrangement uses TRBV28 and TRBJ1-1; D uncertain. The clonotype originates from a woman between 50 and 59 years old with non-small cell lung cancer. CDR3 sequence (DNA): TGTGCCAGCAGGACCGGACCGTTGAACACTGAAGCTTTCTTT. Encoded protein: CASRTGPLNTEAFF. Full variable domain (outside the CDR3, taken from reference TRBV28 and TRBJ1-1): DVKVTQSSRYLVKRTGEKVFLECVQDMDHENMFWYRQDPGLGLRLIYFSYDVKMKEKGDIPEGYSVSREKKERFSLILESASTNQTSMYLCASRTGPLNTEAFFGQGTRLTVV.